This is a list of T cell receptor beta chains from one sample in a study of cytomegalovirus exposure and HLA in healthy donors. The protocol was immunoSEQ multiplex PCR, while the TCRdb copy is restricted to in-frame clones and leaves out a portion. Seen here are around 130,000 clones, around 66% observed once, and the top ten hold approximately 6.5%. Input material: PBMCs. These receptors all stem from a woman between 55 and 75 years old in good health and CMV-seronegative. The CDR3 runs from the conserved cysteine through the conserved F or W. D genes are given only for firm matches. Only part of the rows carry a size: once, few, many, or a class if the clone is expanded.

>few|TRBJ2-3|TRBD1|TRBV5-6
CASSALLGQGADTQYF
TGTGCCAGCAGCGCCCTCCTAGGACAGGGGGCAGATACGCAGTATTTT
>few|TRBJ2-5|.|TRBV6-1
CASSKTGYQETQYF
TGTGCCAGCAGTAAAACAGGGTACCAAGAGACCCAGTACTTC
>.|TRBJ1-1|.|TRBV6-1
CASSMRDVTEAFF
TGTGCCAGCAGTATGCGGGACGTAACTGAAGCTTTCTTT
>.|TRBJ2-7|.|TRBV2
CASLDAGRNYEQYF
TGTGCCAGCTTAGACGCGGGCAGAAACTACGAGCAGTACTTC
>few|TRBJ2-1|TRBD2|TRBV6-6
CASRSTGTSEGEQFF
TGTGCCAGCAGATCAACCGGGACTAGCGAAGGTGAGCAGTTCTTC
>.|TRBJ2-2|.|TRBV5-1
CASRPIVGGNTGELFF
TGCGCCAGCAGACCCATTGTGGGGGGGAACACCGGGGAGCTGTTTTTT
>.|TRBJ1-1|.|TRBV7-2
CASSYNPGGDTEAFF
TGTGCCAGCAGCTACAACCCGGGGGGAGACACTGAAGCTTTCTTT
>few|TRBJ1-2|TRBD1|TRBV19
CASSIPNQGAIGYTF
TGTGCCAGTAGTATCCCGAACCAGGGGGCGATCGGCTACACCTTC
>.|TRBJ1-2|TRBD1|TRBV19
CASKRDRGLEGYTF
TGTGCCAGTAAGAGAGACAGGGGGTTGGAGGGCTACACCTTC
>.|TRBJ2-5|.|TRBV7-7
CASRGPGETQYF
TGTGCTAGCCGAGGGCCGGGAGAGACCCAGTACTTC
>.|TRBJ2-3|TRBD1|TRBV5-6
CASSVWTGADTQYF
TGTGCCAGCAGCGTCTGGACAGGGGCGGATACGCAGTATTTT
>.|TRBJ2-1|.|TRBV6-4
CASSENLRGAGEQFF
TGTGCCAGCAGTGAGAATCTTCGGGGGGCGGGTGAGCAGTTCTTC
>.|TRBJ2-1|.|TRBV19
CATWRGNEQFF
TGTGCCACCTGGCGGGGAAATGAGCAGTTCTTC
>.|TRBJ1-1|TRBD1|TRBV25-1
CGSSDLNRGAFF
TGTGGCAGCAGTGATCTGAACAGGGGAGCTTTCTTT
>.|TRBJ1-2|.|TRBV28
CASSLTGTHNYGYTF
TGTGCCAGCAGTTTAACAGGGACCCATAACTATGGCTACACCTTC
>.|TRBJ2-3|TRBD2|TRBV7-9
CSSSLQAGGLTDTQYF
TGTTCCAGCAGCTTACAAGCGGGGGGCCTTACAGATACGCAGTATTTT
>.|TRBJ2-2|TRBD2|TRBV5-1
CASSLGLAGNTGELFF
TGCGCCAGCAGCTTGGGACTAGCGGGAAACACCGGGGAGCTGTTTTTT
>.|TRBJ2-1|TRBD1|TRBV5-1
CASSGTGSYYNEQFF
TGCGCCAGCAGCGGGACAGGATCCTACTACAATGAGCAGTTCTTC
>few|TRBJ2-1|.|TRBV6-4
CASSDLADSYNEQFF
TGTGCCAGCAGTGACTTGGCGGACTCCTACAATGAGCAGTTCTTC
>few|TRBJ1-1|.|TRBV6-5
CASQRGPTEAFF
TGTGCCAGCCAGCGGGGGCCCACTGAAGCTTTCTTT
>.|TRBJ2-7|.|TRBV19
CASSRGEQISYEQYF
TGTGCCAGTAGCCGGGGAGAACAGATCTCCTACGAGCAGTACTTC
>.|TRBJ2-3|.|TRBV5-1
CASSLMPGSDTQYF
TGCGCCAGCAGCTTGATGCCAGGGTCAGATACGCAGTATTTT
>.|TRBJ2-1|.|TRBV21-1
CASGRGLAGGDEQFF
TGTGCCAGCGGGAGGGGACTAGCGGGGGGGGATGAGCAGTTCTTC
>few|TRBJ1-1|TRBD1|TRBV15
CAAKQGPNTEAFF
TGTGCCGCCAAACAGGGGCCAAACACTGAAGCTTTCTTT
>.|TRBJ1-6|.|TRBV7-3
CASSLAGQSPLHF
TGTGCCAGCAGCTTAGCTGGGCAGTCACCCCTCCACTTT
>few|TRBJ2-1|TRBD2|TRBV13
CASSSPSGGAREQFF
TGTGCCAGCAGTTCCCCTAGCGGGGGGGCCCGTGAGCAGTTCTTC
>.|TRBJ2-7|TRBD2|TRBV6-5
CASSYGTSGSYEQYF
TGTGCCAGCAGTTACGGGACTAGCGGGAGCTACGAGCAGTACTTC
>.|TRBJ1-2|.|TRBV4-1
CASSRYQGLVSNYGYTF
TGCGCCAGCAGCCGGTACCAGGGGTTAGTTTCCAACTATGGCTACACCTTC
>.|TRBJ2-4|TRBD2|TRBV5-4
CASSLAGGNIQYF
TGTGCCAGCAGCTTAGCGGGAGGAAACATTCAGTACTTC